These 20 T cell receptor beta chains came from one sample sequenced in a study of PD-L1 blockade in urothelial cancer (TCRdb year 2017). The time point label here, explained by the study, means: peripheral blood 6 weeks after treatment start. Library preparation was by the immunoSEQ multiplex PCR assay. The table was pulled from immuneACCESS by TCRdb, which kept in-frame rearrangements only. Such tables lose some clones; where checked, under half of the loss comes from unresolved V genes, and the rest has no known cause. The sample includes 95,000 to 130,000 clones, with 75% to 90% observed a single time. The top ten clonotypes cover 1.5% to 2% of the sample. The source was PBMCs, collected around atezolizumab (anti-PD-L1) treatment. Receptors were obtained from a man between 60 and 75 years old with urothelial cancer.

The chain joins TRBV2 to TRBJ1-1; 9 bases fit TRBD1. This CDR3 has 15 amino acids. CDR1 and CDR2 from the germline V gene are SNHLY and FYNNEI. The trim removed 6 bases at V and 0 bases at J, leaving 5 bases unmatched. CDR3 sequence: CASRGTGSMNTEAFF. DNA for the CDR3: TGTGCCAGCAGAGGGACAGGGAGTATGAACACTGAAGCTTTCTTT.

The chain links TRBV9 to TRBJ2-3; a possible D gene is TRBD2 (5 bases). This CDR3 comprises 14 residues. CDR1 and CDR2 from the germline V gene are SGDLS and YYNGEE. V lost 6 bases, J lost 0 bases, and 11 bases lay in between. For the CDR3, the DNA is TGTGCCAGCACACCCTCGGGGAGCACAGATACGCAGTATTTT. It encodes CASTPSGSTDTQYF.

V is TRBV5-1 and J is TRBJ2-3; D may be TRBD2 (7 bases). CDR3 length equals 14 residues. The germline V and J ends were trimmed by 2 bases and 7 bases, with 14 bases remaining between them. Germline V gene data show CDR1 as SGHRS and CDR2 as YFSETQ. CDR3 nucleotides: TGCGCCAGCAGCTTTTCCTCGGGGGGCAATACGCAGTATTTT. This sequence encodes CASSFSSGGNTQYF.

This chain links TRBV4-1 with TRBJ2-5, with 10 bases lining up with TRBD2. The CDR3 consists of 16 residues. Trimming took 0 bases from V and 9 from J; bases not matched to a gene: 10. The germline CDR1 and CDR2 sequences are MGHRA and YSYEKL. The CDR3 region has the DNA TGCGCCAGCAGCCAAGACTGGACTAGCGGTCCAAAGGCCCAGTACTTC. Residues: CASSQDWTSGPKAQYF.

J is TRBJ2-7 and V is TRBV4-1, with TRBD1 matching 7 bases. Germline trimming cut 0 bases from V and 1 base from J; bases unmatched to any gene: 3. The germline V gene encodes CDR1 MGHRA and CDR2 YSYEKL. This CDR3 has 15 amino acids. DNA for the CDR3: TGCGCCAGCAGCCAAGATACGGACAGGTCCTACGAGCAGTACTTC. This translates into CASSQDTDRSYEQYF.

This chain uses TRBV5-1 with TRBJ2-5; 11 bases line up with TRBD2. V lost 3 bases and J lost 5; bases outside the gene matches: 6. The CDR3 totals 15 residues. Germline loops: CDR1 SGHRS, CDR2 YFSETQ. The CDR3 DNA reads TGCGCCAGCAGCTCGACTAGCGGGGTGGGGGAGACCCAGTACTTC. As protein: CASSSTSGVGETQYF.

The chain recombines TRBV9 with TRBJ2-5; D ambiguous. The germline V gene has CDR1 SGDLS and CDR2 YYNGEE. The CDR3 runs to 15 residues. The V gene lost 0 bases and the J gene lost 2 bases, with 11 bases spanning the gap. CDR3 sequence reads: CASSVGSGGQETQYF. The CDR3 bases are TGTGCCAGCAGCGTAGGTAGTGGCGGACAAGAGACCCAGTACTTC.

The chain carries TRBV4-1 and TRBJ1-5, with D perhaps matching TRBD1 (5 bases). V was trimmed by 5 bases and J by 4 bases, leaving 15 bases between them. CDR1 and CDR2 from the germline V gene are MGHRA and YSYEKL. The CDR3 spans 15 residues. CDR3 sequence: CASSAEGVGNQPQHF. The CDR3, as DNA: TGCGCCAGCAGCGCTGAAGGGGTGGGAAATCAGCCCCAGCATTTT.

The V call is TRBV28, the J call TRBJ1-5; D gene ambiguous. CDR3 length equals 12 residues. Germline V CDR1 and CDR2: MDHEN, SYDVKM. Between the trimmed V and J ends, which lost 9 bases and 4 bases, there was a span of 10 bases. CDR3 DNA: TGTGCCAGTGAGCAGACTAATCAGCCCCAGCATTTT. Translated: CASEQTNQPQHF.

V and J are TRBV27 and TRBJ2-7; D may be TRBD2 (6 bases). The germline CDR1 and CDR2 sequences are MNHEY and SMNVEV (reference sequence). V was pared by 6 bases and J by 2 bases, with 14 bases between. This CDR3 is built from 14 residues. The CDR3 loop is CASSLAGRTYEQYF. The CDR3, as DNA: TGTGCCAGCAGCCTTGCGGGAAGAACCTACGAGCAGTACTTC.

The gene calls are TRBV5-1 and TRBJ2-5; TRBD2 agrees at 8 bases. Germline V gene sequence: CDR1 SGHRS, CDR2 YFSETQ. This CDR3 spans 17 amino acids. V shed 0 bases and J 0 bases; nucleotides not matched to a gene: 7. The CDR3 sequence: CASSLEPAGVYQETQYF. CDR3 bases: TGCGCCAGCAGCTTGGAGCCAGCGGGGGTCTACCAAGAGACCCAGTACTTC.

This chain connects TRBV4-2 to TRBJ2-3; 11 bases align to TRBD2. The V gene end was trimmed by 1 base and the J gene end by 5 bases; junction bases not matched to a gene: 8. CDR3 length: 17 amino acids. Germline lookup yields CDR1 LGHNA and CDR2 YNFKEQ. DNA of the CDR3: TGTGCCAGCAGCCAAGCCCATAGCGGGGGGGGCCAAGATACGCAGTATTTT. Protein sequence: CASSQAHSGGGQDTQYF.

This sequence joins TRBV21-1 and TRBJ1-5; the table's D call TRBD1 went unverified against the DNA. TRBV21-1 is a pseudogene. The CDR3 is made up of 15 amino acids. In DNA form, the CDR3 reads TGTGCCAGCATACCTCCCGAGGGGGCCCCACAGCCCCAGCATTTT. This translates into CASIPPEGAPQPQHF.

V and J are TRBV7-6 and TRBJ2-2; 9 bases agree with TRBD1. The CDR3 covers 14 residues. Per germline, CDR1 SGHVS and CDR2 FNYEAQ. Unmatched junction bases numbered 3, after V lost 5 bases and J lost 5 bases. The CDR3 region is CASSRDRGTGELFF. CDR3 DNA: TGTGCCAGCAGCAGAGACAGGGGGACCGGGGAGCTGTTTTTT. The full variable domain, its missing parts supplied by reference TRBV7-6 and TRBJ2-2, is GAGVSQSPRYKVTKRGQDVALRCDPISGHVSLYWYRQALGQGPEFLTYFNYEAQQDKSGLPNDRFSAERPEGSISTLTIQRTEQRDSAMYRCASSRDRGTGELFFGEGSRLTVL.

Points on this clone: Germline is not matched at one junction end, which may reflect a read error. The rearrangement uses TRBV7-7 and TRBJ2-1; 10 nucleotides agree with TRBD2. This CDR3 has 14 residues. The germline V gene has CDR1 SSHAT and CDR2 FNYEAQ (reference sequence). This chain's CDR3 is CASSLGLANNEQFF. CDR3 coding DNA: TGTGCTAGCAGCTTGGGACTAGCGAACAATGAGCAGTTCTTC.

This clone was observed once. In DNA form, the CDR3 reads TGCGCCAGCAGCCAAGATAGTTTGACTAACTCCTACAATGAGCAGTTCTTC. Its translation is CASSQDSLTNSYNEQFF. The V call is TRBV4-3, the J call TRBJ2-1; the D gene is possibly TRBD2 (5 bases). V lost 0 bases and J lost 0, with 12 bases in between. CDR3 size: 17 residues. CDR1 is LGHNA, CDR2 YSLEER, per germline.

The rearrangement uses TRBV5-4 and TRBJ1-2, with 8 bases that match TRBD1. CDR1 SGHNT and CDR2 YYREEE come from the germline V gene (reference sequence). J gave up 8 bases and V 10 bases, and 31 bases lay outside the gene matches. CDR3 length equals 19 residues. The CDR3 here is CAGAGEQTGTGGAVGGYTF. As DNA, the CDR3 is TGTGCCGGGGCAGGAGAGCAAACCGGGACAGGAGGCGCAGTAGGAGGCTACACCTTC.

This rearrangement joins TRBV9 to TRBJ2-5; D is perhaps TRBD2 (5 bases). This CDR3 comprises 14 residues. V gave up 0 bases and J gave up 5 bases, with 11 bases separating them. Germline V gene data show CDR1 as SGDLS and CDR2 as YYNGEE. CDR3 loop: CASSVAGVGETQYF. The CDR3 nucleotides read TGTGCCAGCAGCGTAGCCGGGGTAGGGGAGACCCAGTACTTC.

This chain uses TRBV6-1 with TRBJ2-3; 8 positions agree with TRBD2. This CDR3 region has 16 residues. After removal of 2 bases from V and 4 bases from J, the junction contained 8 bases not matched to a gene. Germline lookup yields CDR1 MNHNS and CDR2 SASEGT. CDR3 nucleotide sequence: TGTGCCAGCAGTGAACAAAGCGGGAGTCGGGCAGATACGCAGTATTTT. This translates into CASSEQSGSRADTQYF.

This clone showed up just a few times. The chain recombines TRBV4-2 with TRBJ2-7; no reliable D call. CDR1 LGHNA and CDR2 YNFKEQ come from the germline V gene. The CDR3 spans 13 residues. The ends were cut back, 5 bases at V and 0 bases at J, with 8 bases in the middle. The CDR3 coding sequence is TGTGCCAGCAGCGAACAGATCTCCTACGAGCAGTACTTC. Its translation is CASSEQISYEQYF.